This TCR beta chain was recovered during a study of CD8 T cells in ankylosing spondylitis. The CDR3 extends over 16 amino acids. The germline V and J ends were trimmed by 7 bases and 10 bases, with 25 bases remaining between them. The germline V gene encodes CDR1 KGHDR and CDR2 SFDVKD. This clonotype came up many times. Its target is unknown. Study-wide points: Ankylosing spondylitis blood appeared to be characterized by a TCR beta motif of several highly homologous variants. Prior work had noted some motif variants in reactive arthritis blood and synovial fluid.

For TCR beta, libraries came from quantitative 5'-RACE with molecular barcodes. MiXCR was run by TCRdb on the 5' RACE reads, yielding one entry per CDR3 protein. The repertoire holds hundreds of thousands of distinct CDR3 sequences, under 30% seen once, with under 8% in the top ten. This sequence originates from a male donor with ankylosing spondylitis or in good health (not recorded which). This rearrangement joins TRBV24-1 to TRBJ2-4, with a weak D call TRBD2 (6 bases). The sample consisted of blood, either unsorted or a sorted T cell fraction (not recorded which). CDR3 DNA sequence: TGTGCCACCAGGGAGACCCCTAGGGATAGCGGACGAATTCAGTACTTC. It specifies CATRETPRDSGRIQYF.